This T cell receptor (beta chain) came from a study of cytomegalovirus exposure and HLA in healthy donors. This PCR relied on a set of 60 Vbeta primers and 13 Jbeta primers. The assay was immunoSEQ multiplex PCR, and TCRdb's table has in-frame clones only and misses some. The sample shows approximately 100,000 clones, roughly 71% of them seen only once. V lost 5 bases, J lost 1 base, and 12 bases lay in between. The CDR3 spans 15 residues. Germline V lookup: CDR1 SEHNR, CDR2 FQNEAQ (reference sequence). With regard to this clone: Its antigen remains unknown.

Nominal health characterized the donors when sampled, though unrecorded immune exposures were likely. Study observations and caveats: Reports state that TCR beta sequences accurately predicted most subjects' HLA-A and HLA-B alleles. A later analysis by the authors found several of the most significant clusters apparently linked to common viral pathogens.

The chain joins TRBV7-9 to TRBJ1-5, with D uncertain. Sequenced: PBMCs. This receptor was taken from a woman in her 70s in good health and CMV-seropositive. Here the CDR3 reads CASSPTGYSNQPQHF. The CDR3 DNA is TGTGCCAGCAGCCCGACGGGGTACAGCAATCAGCCCCAGCATTTT.